This T cell receptor (beta chain) emerged from a study of blood T cell repertoires in COVID-19. About the research overall: The analysed material was cDNA or gDNA that came from T cells, B-cell-depleted T cells, or PBMCs.

The protocol was immunoSEQ multiplex PCR, while the TCRdb copy is restricted to in-frame clones and leaves out a portion. The data hold 300,000 to 350,000 clones, with 89% observed a single time. The sequencing sample was made of PBMCs or T cells enriched from blood (not recorded which). This TCR derives from a woman aged 25 to 39 who had recovered from COVID-19.

The CDR3 loop is CASSQTGAGNTEAFF. In DNA form, the CDR3 reads TGCGCCAGCAGCCAAACAGGGGCAGGGAACACTGAAGCTTTCTTT. The rearrangement links TRBV4-1 to TRBJ1-1; 7 nucleotides line up with TRBD1. Germline-derived CDR1 and CDR2 are MGHRA and YSYEKL. The J segment lost 1 base and the V segment lost 2 bases, leaving 4 bases of the junction unmatched. The CDR3 sequence is 15 residues long.